This TCR beta chain was sequenced for a study of T-cell reconstitution after alpha-beta-depleted transplantation in children. V shed 5 bases and J shed 1 base, with 2 bases lying between them. Germline values: CDR1 DFQATT, CDR2 SNEGSKA (reference sequence). The CDR3 has 10 amino acids. The TCRbeta library was prepared with unique molecular identifiers. TCRdb independently ran MiXCR on the PCR reads; one entry per CDR3 protein. The data contain some 200,000 distinct CDR3 sequences, more than 12% of them singletons. This clonotype was seen a few times. V usage is TRBV20-1 and J usage is TRBJ1-2, with D uncertain. The sequencing here drew on PBMCs from the stem cell graft donor, taken from the stem cell graft. The origin of this receptor is a human donor who donated a stem cell graft to a child with acute lymphoblastic leukemia. The CDR3 coding sequence is TGCAGTGCTGATAACTATGGCTACACCTTC. Translating gives CSADNYGYTF.